A single sample is the source of the 8 T cell receptor beta chains below, sequenced in a study of cytomegalovirus exposure and HLA in healthy donors. The PCR employed 60 Vbeta primers together with 13 Jbeta primers. The repertoire was sequenced with immunoSEQ multiplex PCR; TCRdb's copy has only in-frame clones and lacks some. The table has roughly 170,000 clones, 65% to 90% seen once; the top ten hold about 1.3%. The sequenced sample was PBMCs. The receptor set was obtained from a girl aged 2 to 9 in good health and CMV-seropositive.

This clone was detected a few times. The gene calls are TRBV2 and TRBJ1-4; D is ambiguous. The length of the CDR3 is 16 residues. V was shortened by 1 base and J by 0 bases, with 9 bases between the two germline ends. The germline CDR1 and CDR2 sequences are SNHLY and FYNNEI. The CDR3 is CASSEGFEATNEKLFF. For the CDR3, the DNA is TGTGCCAGCAGTGAAGGCTTTGAGGCAACTAATGAAAAACTGTTTTTT.

The rearrangement links TRBV11-2 to TRBJ2-5; tentatively, D is TRBD2 (6 bases). The CDR3 has 14 residues. The germline V gene has CDR1 SGHAT and CDR2 FQNNGV. Trimming pared 9 bases from V and 5 bases from J, leaving 19 bases between. CDR3 DNA sequence: TGTGCCAGTGGGGGGTGGAGTTTAGGGGAGACCCAGTACTTC. Its protein is CASGGWSLGETQYF.

The table lists this clone with a few counts. The CDR3 DNA reads TGTGCCAGCAGGAATCAGGGGGATAACAATGAGCAGTTCTTC. Amino acid sequence: CASRNQGDNNEQFF. This rearrangement joins TRBV4-2 to TRBJ2-1; 7 nucleotides match TRBD1. The CDR3 is 14 residues long. The germline V gene has CDR1 LGHNA and CDR2 YNFKEQ. J was trimmed by 5 bases and V by 6 bases; bases with no gene match: 7.

V usage is TRBV25-1 and J usage is TRBJ1-2; the D gene is possibly TRBD1 (5 bases). CDR3 length: 13 amino acids. The germline V gene has CDR1 MGHDK and CDR2 SYGVNS. The V and J ends lost 4 bases and 8 bases respectively, with 14 bases between them. CDR3 DNA: TGTGCCAGCAGTGCGGGCAGGGAACAGGGCTACACCTTC. It translates to CASSAGREQGYTF.

V gene TRBV19 combines with J gene TRBJ2-2; 7 bases fit TRBD1. Germline V lookup: CDR1 LNHDA, CDR2 SQIVND (reference sequence). Germline trimming cut 2 bases from V and 6 bases from J; bases unmatched to any gene: 3. This CDR3 spans 14 amino acids. CDR3 bases: TGTGCCAGTAGTATAAGACAGGGCCCCGGGGAGCTGTTTTTT. Encoded protein: CASSIRQGPGELFF.

This clone appeared a single time. The rearrangement links TRBV28 to TRBJ1-2; D may be TRBD1 (5 bases). The CDR3 consists of 12 residues. CDR1 MDHEN and CDR2 SYDVKM come from the germline V gene. Trimming left V 6 bases short and J 8 bases short, with 13 bases between. CDR3 residues: CASSLAGGGYTF. As DNA, the CDR3 is TGTGCCAGCAGCCTAGCGGGGGGAGGCTACACCTTC.

The chain recombines TRBV28 with TRBJ2-7, with D possibly TRBD1 on 5 matching bases. Germline CDR1 MDHEN, CDR2 SYDVKM. V lost 5 bases and J 3 bases, leaving 14 bases between the germline ends. CDR3 length: 14 amino acids. This CDR3 reads CASSPFRQFYEQYF. The CDR3 DNA sequence: TGTGCCAGCAGTCCATTCCGACAGTTCTACGAGCAGTACTTC.

This chain joins TRBV5-1 and TRBJ2-1; 9 bases match TRBD2. Losses at the gene ends were 2 bases for V and 5 bases for J; bases not matched to a gene: 8. The CDR3 is 16 residues long. Germline V gene lookup returns CDR1 SGHRS and CDR2 YFSETQ. Here the CDR3 DNA reads TGCGCCAGCAGCTTCCATAGCGGGGGACTGCACAATGAGCAGTTCTTC. Residues: CASSFHSGGLHNEQFF.